These 24 T cell receptor beta chains share one sample of origin, sequenced in a study of control samples from healthy donors and cancer patients. Produced via immunoSEQ multiplex PCR; TCRdb's table is partial and in-frame only. The sample shows 100,000 or so clones, approximately 80% of them seen only once. The sample consisted of blood. The receptors come from a woman aged 25 to 39 in good health.

In this sample, this clone turned up once. The V gene is TRBV18, the J gene TRBJ1-1; D possibly corresponds to TRBD1 (5 bases). This CDR3 comprises 15 residues. The V end was cut by 3 bases, the J end by 2 bases, with 13 bases between. Germline CDR1 is KGHSH and CDR2 is LQKENI. CDR3 protein: CASSPSGRVNTEAFF. As DNA, the CDR3 is TGTGCCAGCTCACCGTCGGGACGGGTAAACACTGAAGCTTTCTTT.

The chain links TRBV2 to TRBJ1-4, with D possibly matching TRBD1 (5 bases). Trimming stripped 5 bases from V and 5 bases from J, with 9 bases between. The CDR3 runs to 13 residues. The germline gives CDR1 SNHLY, CDR2 FYNNEI. CDR3 sequence reads: CASSPGPNEKLFF. CDR3 DNA sequence: TGTGCCAGCAGTCCGGGACCCAATGAAAAACTGTTTTTT.

The chain employs TRBV6-6 and TRBJ2-7; the D gene is possibly TRBD2 (6 bases). V shed 2 bases and J shed 10 bases, with 15 bases lying between them. Per the germline V gene, CDR1 is MNHNY and CDR2 is SVGAGI (reference sequence). The CDR3 spans 13 residues. Written as DNA, the CDR3 is TGTGCCAGCAGTTACCACCCGGGGGATTATCAGTACTTC. As protein: CASSYHPGDYQYF.

To note about this clone: The sample carries other DNA sequences with the same CDR3. This chain uses TRBV29-1 with TRBJ1-1, with D perhaps matching TRBD1 (6 bases). The CDR3 covers 14 residues. With 5 bases removed from V and 0 bases from J, the gap between germline ends came to 13 bases. In germline, CDR1 is SQVTM, CDR2 ANQGSEA. The CDR3 region is CSVSRQDLNTEAFF. Here the CDR3 DNA reads TGCAGCGTTTCCCGACAGGACCTGAACACTGAAGCTTTCTTT. The entire variable domain, with the rest obtained from reference TRBV29-1 and TRBJ1-1, is as follows: SAVISQKPSRDICQRGTSLTIQCQVDSQVTMMFWYRQQPGQSLTLIATANQGSEATYESGFVIDKFPISRPNLTFSTLTVSNMSPEDSSIYLCSVSRQDLNTEAFFGQGTRLTVV.

The chain uses TRBV7-3 and TRBJ2-3; 11 nucleotides line up with TRBD2. CDR1 is SGHTA and CDR2 is FQGTGA in the germline V gene. The CDR3 extends over 14 amino acids. V was clipped by 6 bases and J by 3 bases; unmatched bases: 2. The CDR3 is CASSWTSGTDTQYF. The CDR3 nucleotides are TGTGCCAGCAGTTGGACTAGCGGGACAGATACGCAGTATTTT.

The rearrangement links TRBV7-2 to TRBJ1-3, with a possible D match to TRBD1 (5 bases). The CDR3 is 16 amino acids. Trimming pared 8 bases from V and 4 bases from J, leaving 21 bases between. CDR1 is SGHTA and CDR2 is FQGNSA in the germline V gene. Here the CDR3 reads CASGRVGSLAGNTIYF. DNA of the CDR3: TGTGCCAGCGGCAGGGTGGGATCCTTGGCCGGAAACACCATATATTTT.

The chain employs TRBV24-1 and TRBJ1-4; 8 bases fit TRBD1. Germline V CDR1 and CDR2: KGHDR, SFDVKD. This CDR3 contains 16 residues. With V trimmed by 9 bases and J by 8 bases, 16 bases remained unmatched. CDR3 in amino acids: CATAGRPRGLREKLFF. The CDR3 DNA follows: TGTGCCACCGCCGGACGGCCCAGGGGGCTCAGGGAAAAACTGTTTTTT.

The chain has TRBV7-2 and TRBJ1-5, with 7 nucleotides matching TRBD1. CDR3 size: 13 residues. Germline V gene data show CDR1 as SGHTA and CDR2 as FQGNSA. Unmatched junction bases numbered 14, after V lost 5 bases and J lost 16 bases. CDR3: CASSPRGRGDRHF. The CDR3 nucleotides are TGTGCCAGCAGCCCCCGGGGCAGGGGGGATAGACATTTT.

The chain links TRBV7-9 to TRBJ1-1, with no clear D. This CDR3 is 14 amino acids long. Germline CDR1 is SEHNR and CDR2 is FQNEAQ (reference sequence). V was shortened by 6 bases and J by 1 base, with 12 bases between the two germline ends. CDR3 region: CASRYGSGNTEAFF. As DNA, the CDR3 is TGTGCCAGCAGGTATGGATCAGGGAACACTGAAGCTTTCTTT.

The chain joins TRBV6-5 to TRBJ2-1; no clear D gene. The germline gives CDR1 MNHEY, CDR2 SVGAGI. This CDR3 is built from 14 residues. Trimming left V 1 base short and J 9 bases short, with 13 bases between. The chain's CDR3 is CASSYFRGSLEQFF. CDR3 coding DNA: TGTGCCAGCAGTTACTTCCGAGGTTCTCTTGAGCAGTTCTTC.

The V call is TRBV5-6, the J call TRBJ2-5, with D possibly called TRBD1 or TRBD2 (6 bases each). CDR3 length equals 15 residues. The germline gives CDR1 SGHDT, CDR2 YYEEEE. V lost 0 bases, J lost 5 bases, and 14 bases lay in between. The DNA of the CDR3 is TGTGCCAGCAGCTTGGGCACGGGGGCGGGGGAGACCCAGTACTTC. This translates into CASSLGTGAGETQYF.

The rearrangement joins TRBV7-6 to TRBJ2-7, with a possible D match to TRBD2 (6 bases). V dropped 5 bases and J dropped 5 bases, with 19 bases sitting between them. The germline gives CDR1 SGHVS, CDR2 FNYEAQ. CDR3 size: 15 residues. The CDR3 bases are TGTGCCAGCAGCCTGGGGGGACTTTTGTCCCACGAGCAGTACTTC. Protein product: CASSLGGLLSHEQYF.

This clone was counted once. This chain uses TRBV14 with TRBJ2-7, with 9 nucleotides matching TRBD2. In germline, CDR1 is SGHDN, CDR2 FVKESK. CDR3 length: 15 residues. Losses at the gene ends were 4 bases for V and 2 bases for J; bases not matched to a gene: 6. The CDR3 region is CASSRGTSNTYEQYF. Written as DNA, the CDR3 is TGTGCCAGCAGCCGCGGGACTAGCAACACCTACGAGCAGTACTTC.

The chain carries TRBV19 and TRBJ1-3; 7 bases are a match to TRBD1. The CDR3 covers 14 residues. The J segment lost 7 bases and the V segment lost 3 bases, leaving 6 bases of the junction unmatched. Germline V gene data show CDR1 as LNHDA and CDR2 as SQIVND (reference sequence). The CDR3 here is CASSMDRSGNTIYF. In DNA form, the CDR3 reads TGTGCCAGTAGTATGGACAGGAGCGGGAACACCATATATTTT.

This sequence joins TRBV5-1 and TRBJ2-1; 9 bases are shared with TRBD1. Unmatched junction bases numbered 2, after V lost 0 bases and J lost 4 bases. The CDR3 is made up of 15 amino acids. Looked up from germline, CDR1 is SGHRS and CDR2 is YFSETQ. CDR3 amino acids: CASSLEGQGYNEQFF. Written as DNA, the CDR3 is TGCGCCAGCAGCTTGGAGGGACAGGGATACAATGAGCAGTTCTTC.

The CDR3 DNA is TGTGCCAGCAGCGCGACTAGCGGGGGGGCCATTGAGCAGTTCTTC. This gives the protein CASSATSGGAIEQFF. V and J are TRBV25-1 and TRBJ2-1; 14 bases line up with TRBD2. Germline-derived CDR1 and CDR2 are MGHDK and SYGVNS. Losses at the gene ends were 6 bases for V and 9 bases for J; bases not matched to a gene: 7. CDR3 length equals 15 residues.

The chain is built from TRBV5-1 and TRBJ2-5, with 9 bases matching TRBD2. The CDR3 has 14 residues. Germline V CDR1 and CDR2: SGHRS, YFSETQ. After removal of 1 base from V and 4 bases from J, the junction contained 2 bases not matched to a gene. The CDR3 sequence is CASSLLAGSETQYF. CDR3 coding DNA: TGCGCCAGCAGCTTGCTAGCGGGGTCAGAGACCCAGTACTTC.

The CDR3 sequence is CASSLRLAGGETQYF. CDR3 DNA sequence: TGCGCCAGCAGCTTGCGACTAGCGGGAGGGGAGACCCAGTACTTC. The chain joins TRBV5-1 to TRBJ2-5; 14 bases align to TRBD2. V shed 1 base and J 5 bases; nucleotides not matched to a gene: 1. Germline CDR1 SGHRS, CDR2 YFSETQ. This CDR3 is 15 amino acids long.

This chain links TRBV19 with TRBJ1-5; D perhaps matches TRBD1 (6 bases). The V end was cut by 11 bases, the J end by 3 bases, with 17 bases between. Germline CDR1 and CDR2: LNHDA and SQIVND (reference sequence). The CDR3 consists of 14 residues. The CDR3 coding sequence is TGTGCCGGATCTCTGACAGGATCCAATCAGCCCCAGCATTTT. Its protein is CAGSLTGSNQPQHF.

V and J are TRBV7-2 and TRBJ1-1; D remains ambiguous. Germline V CDR1 and CDR2: SGHTA, FQGNSA. The germline V and J ends were trimmed by 0 bases and 10 bases, with 9 bases remaining between them. There are 12 residues in the CDR3. The CDR3: CASSLAARAAFF. In DNA, the CDR3 is TGTGCCAGCAGCTTAGCTGCGAGAGCAGCTTTCTTT. Based on the CDR3 plus reference TRBV7-2 and TRBJ1-1, the full variable domain is GAGVSQSPSNKVTEKGKDVELRCDPISGHTALYWYRQSLGQGLEFLIYFQGNSAPDKSGLPSDRFSAERTGGSVSTLTIQRTQQEDSAVYLCASSLAARAAFFGQGTRLTVV.

The rearrangement links TRBV9 to TRBJ2-1, with D tentatively TRBD2 (6 bases). Germline V lookup: CDR1 SGDLS, CDR2 YYNGEE. The CDR3 has 15 amino acids. The ends were cut back, 5 bases at V and 10 bases at J, with 22 bases in the middle. CDR3 coding DNA: TGTGCCAGCAGAGCTAGCGCGACTTCTTCGGGGGAGCAGTTCTTC. This encodes CASRASATSSGEQFF.

CDR3: CASSLGLAAMGQYF. The CDR3 nucleotides are TGCGCCAGCAGCTTAGGTCTAGCGGCGATGGGGCAGTACTTC. J is TRBJ2-7 and V is TRBV5-1; 7 positions agree with TRBD2. This CDR3 contains 14 residues. The germline V gene encodes CDR1 SGHRS and CDR2 YFSETQ. Unmatched junction bases numbered 11, after V lost 2 bases and J lost 9 bases.

V usage is TRBV7-8 and J usage is TRBJ2-7; TRBD1 agrees at 7 bases. V gave up 4 bases and J gave up 6 bases; unmatched junction bases: 9. This CDR3 has 14 amino acids. From germline, CDR1 is SGHVS and CDR2 FQNEAQ. The CDR3 spells CASSSGTAQGEQYF. The CDR3 region has the DNA TGTGCCAGCAGCTCCGGGACAGCGCAGGGCGAGCAGTACTTC.

The chain has TRBV9 and TRBJ1-1; D not resolved. V shed 4 bases and J shed 0 bases, with 7 bases lying between them. The V gene's germline CDR1 is SGDLS and CDR2 YYNGEE. This CDR3 spans 13 amino acids. CDR3 bases: TGTGCCAGCAGCTTTAATATGAACACTGAAGCTTTCTTT. Protein sequence: CASSFNMNTEAFF.